The 30 T cell receptor beta chains below were found in one sample sequenced in a study of CD8 T cells in Susac syndrome. Random hexamers served to reverse transcribe about 0.5 to 1 ug RNA. TCRdb analysed the immunoSEQ multiplex PCR reads with MiXCR anew, one entry per CDR3 protein. This sample has around 220,000 distinct CDR3 sequences, with approximately 90% found just once. The sample was CD8+ T cells from PBMCs. Source of these receptors: a human donor with multiple sclerosis.

This rearrangement joins TRBV13 to TRBJ1-2; D is undetermined. In germline, CDR1 is PRHDT, CDR2 FYEKMQ (reference sequence). Trimming stripped 2 bases from V and 0 bases from J, with 4 bases between. The CDR3 length is 13 residues. The chain's CDR3 is CASSLWANYGYTF. The DNA of the CDR3 is TGTGCCAGCAGCTTATGGGCTAACTATGGCTACACCTTC.

This chain connects TRBV7-2 to TRBJ1-1; TRBD1 might be the D (6 bases). Germline loops: CDR1 SGHTA, CDR2 FQGNSA. Trimming stripped 6 bases from V and 0 bases from J, with 14 bases between. The CDR3 sequence is 15 residues long. The CDR3 sequence: CASRREDRMNTEAFF. CDR3 DNA sequence: TGTGCCAGCAGAAGAGAGGACAGAATGAACACTGAAGCTTTCTTT.

The CDR3 DNA is TGTGCCAGCAGCGTGGGACTAGCCCTTGGCTACACCTTC. Its translation is CASSVGLALGYTF. This chain links TRBV14 with TRBJ1-2; tentative D call: TRBD1 (5 bases). Per the germline V gene, CDR1 is SGHDN and CDR2 is FVKESK. Trimming pared 5 bases from V and 7 bases from J, leaving 14 bases between. CDR3 length: 13 amino acids.

This rearrangement joins TRBV6-5 to TRBJ2-7; D is unclear. The V gene lost 5 bases and the J gene lost 6 bases, with 11 bases spanning the gap. Germline-derived CDR1 and CDR2 are MNHEY and SVGAGI. This CDR3 has 12 amino acids. CDR3: CASSRQAGEQYF. CDR3 coding DNA: TGTGCCAGCAGTCGGCAGGCAGGCGAGCAGTACTTC.

The genes are TRBV5-4 and TRBJ2-1, with 11 bases identical to TRBD2. The germline V gene encodes CDR1 SGHNT and CDR2 YYREEE (reference sequence). V lost 0 bases, J lost 10 bases, and 3 bases stayed unmatched. The length of the CDR3 is 14 residues. The CDR3 DNA is TGTGCCAGCAGCTTGGGACTAGCGGGAAGGGAGCAGTTCTTC. Protein sequence: CASSLGLAGREQFF.

This clonotype was counted once. The chain has TRBV2 and TRBJ2-3; 9 positions match TRBD2. Germline V gene sequence: CDR1 SNHLY, CDR2 FYNNEI. V lost 4 bases to trimming and J lost 6 bases; unmatched junction nucleotides: 20. This CDR3 has 19 residues. CDR3 protein: CASSGETSGAGPSADTQYF. CDR3 sequence (DNA): TGTGCCAGCAGTGGGGAGACTAGCGGAGCGGGACCGAGCGCGGATACGCAGTATTTT.

J is TRBJ1-4 and V is TRBV7-3, with 7 bases lining up with TRBD1. Germline V lookup: CDR1 SGHTA, CDR2 FQGTGA. Trimming cost V 3 bases and J 0 bases; bases outside gene matches: 7. The CDR3 is 17 residues long. CDR3 region: CASSLRDRAATNEKLFF. In DNA form, the CDR3 reads TGTGCCAGCAGCTTGAGAGACAGGGCTGCAACTAATGAAAAACTGTTTTTT.

The chain links TRBV12-3 or TRBV12-4 to TRBJ1-1; weak D call: TRBD1 (5 bases). The CDR3 has 16 residues. Trimming removed 2 bases from V and 4 bases from J, with 17 bases in between. CDR3 DNA sequence: TGTGCCAGCAGTTTACTTCGCCGGGGCTTTGGCACTGAAGCTTTCTTT. It encodes CASSLLRRGFGTEAFF.

The chain employs TRBV19 and TRBJ1-1, with 8 bases matching TRBD1. The V and J ends lost 1 base and 1 base, in that order; junction bases with no gene match: 2. The CDR3 runs 15 residues. Germline V lookup: CDR1 LNHDA, CDR2 SQIVND (reference sequence). The CDR3 DNA follows: TGTGCCAGTAGTATAGCAGGGGGCTGGAACACTGAAGCTTTCTTT. Translating gives CASSIAGGWNTEAFF.

The V call is TRBV7-9, the J call TRBJ2-2; D is uncertain. The ends were cut back, 5 bases at V and 6 bases at J, with 16 bases in the middle. The CDR3 sequence is 15 residues long. Germline V gene sequence: CDR1 SEHNR, CDR2 FQNEAQ (reference sequence). The CDR3 DNA reads TGTGCCAGCAGCCCAAGCGACCGGTCGCCCGGGGAGCTGTTTTTT. It specifies CASSPSDRSPGELFF.

The rearrangement uses TRBV10-3 and TRBJ2-7, with D hard to call. The germline CDR1 and CDR2 sequences are ENHRY and SYGVKD. Trimming removed 0 bases from V and 1 base from J, with 4 bases in between. The CDR3 is made up of 13 amino acids. CDR3 in DNA: TGTGCCATCAGTGAGTCAGCGTCCTACGAGCAGTACTTC. Its translation is CAISESASYEQYF.

V usage is TRBV6-5 and J usage is TRBJ1-1, with 8 bases matching TRBD1. Trimming took 0 bases from V and 7 from J; bases not matched to a gene: 10. Germline V gene sequence: CDR1 MNHEY, CDR2 SVGAGI. CDR3 length: 16 residues. This chain's CDR3 is CASSYSRWQGAGEAFF. Here the CDR3 DNA reads TGTGCCAGCAGTTACTCGCGGTGGCAGGGGGCAGGTGAAGCTTTCTTT.

This clonotype was observed a single time. V and J are TRBV5-1 and TRBJ2-3, with 11 bases identical to TRBD2. The CDR3 runs 14 residues. Germline loops: CDR1 SGHRS, CDR2 YFSETQ. Trimming at V came to 2 bases and at J to 5 bases, leaving 1 base not matched to a gene. CDR3 region: CASSLLAGEDTQYF. The CDR3 nucleotides are TGCGCCAGCAGCTTACTAGCGGGGGAAGATACGCAGTATTTT.

This chain's CDR3 is CASSPGRQRLNTEAFF. The CDR3 DNA follows: TGTGCCAGCAGCCCAGGGCGACAGCGCCTGAACACTGAAGCTTTCTTT. V and J are TRBV13 and TRBJ1-1, with a weak D call TRBD1 (5 bases). Per germline, CDR1 PRHDT and CDR2 FYEKMQ (reference sequence). This CDR3 comprises 16 residues. V was shortened by 5 bases and J by 0 bases, with 16 bases between the two germline ends.

The chain employs TRBV7-2 and TRBJ2-7; D is perhaps TRBD2 (5 bases). Germline V gives CDR1 SGHTA, CDR2 FQGNSA. The CDR3 covers 15 residues. Deletions cut 3 bases from V and 5 bases from J, with 17 bases between. The chain's CDR3 is CASSLLSGAANEQYF. The CDR3 DNA reads as TGTGCCAGCAGCTTGCTGAGCGGAGCAGCCAACGAGCAGTACTTC.

This clonotype occurred once. The rearrangement uses TRBV6-5 and TRBJ2-1; D gene uncertain. The V gene's germline CDR1 is MNHEY and CDR2 SVGAGI. With 10 bases removed from V and 6 bases from J, the gap between germline ends came to 10 bases. The CDR3 covers 11 residues. The CDR3 nucleotides are TGTGCCACCTCCGTCGGCAATGAGCAGTTCTTC. This gives the protein CATSVGNEQFF.

This chain joins TRBV4-3 and TRBJ1-2; D is ambiguous. This CDR3 has 14 amino acids. V lost 1 base and J 7 bases, leaving 13 bases between the germline ends. The V gene's germline CDR1 is LGHNA and CDR2 YSLEER. The CDR3 sequence: CASSQAGGFGGYTF. DNA for the CDR3: TGCGCCAGCAGCCAAGCGGGAGGGTTTGGTGGCTACACCTTC.

V gene TRBV7-2 combines with J gene TRBJ1-2; 7 nucleotides agree with TRBD1. The CDR3 loop spans 14 amino acids. Germline CDR1 is SGHTA and CDR2 is FQGNSA. V dropped 5 bases and J dropped 5; count of bases not matched to a gene: 8. The CDR3 loop is CASSHVGTVYGYTF. CDR3 DNA sequence: TGTGCCAGCAGCCACGTAGGGACAGTGTATGGCTACACCTTC. The variable domain in full, with the rest retrieved from reference TRBV7-2 and TRBJ1-2, is GAGVSQSPSNKVTEKGKDVELRCDPISGHTALYWYRQSLGQGLEFLIYFQGNSAPDKSGLPSDRFSAERTGGSVSTLTIQRTQQEDSAVYLCASSHVGTVYGYTFGSGTRLTVV.

The CDR3 spells CASSQTGSGTQYF. The CDR3 DNA follows: TGTGCCAGCAGCCAGACAGGGTCGGGGACCCAGTACTTC. The gene calls are TRBV27 and TRBJ2-5; TRBD1 matches at 7 bases. The CDR3 sequence is 13 residues long. Germline CDR1 is MNHEY and CDR2 is SMNVEV (reference sequence). The trim removed 6 bases at V and 7 bases at J, leaving 8 bases unmatched.

V gene TRBV3-1 combines with J gene TRBJ2-5, with TRBD1 as a possible D gene (6 bases). Between the trimmed V and J ends, which lost 0 bases and 2 bases, there was a span of 10 bases. Germline V gene lookup returns CDR1 LGHDT and CDR2 YNNKEL (reference sequence). The CDR3 loop spans 15 amino acids. The CDR3 DNA follows: TGTGCCAGCAGCCAAGAAGGGGGACGGCAAGAGACCCAGTACTTC. Translation: CASSQEGGRQETQYF.

This clonotype has just one count. V is TRBV30 and J is TRBJ1-2, with a weak D call TRBD1 (6 bases). The CDR3 totals 11 residues. V lost 4 bases to trimming and J lost 6 bases, with 9 bases between them. Germline V gene lookup returns CDR1 GTSNPN and CDR2 SVGIG (reference sequence). This chain's CDR3 is CAWTAGDGYTF. CDR3 coding DNA: TGTGCCTGGACCGCAGGGGATGGCTACACCTTC.

This clonotype was seen once. The chain joins TRBV28 to TRBJ2-2; 10 nucleotides match TRBD2. The CDR3 spans 15 residues. The germline V gene encodes CDR1 MDHEN and CDR2 SYDVKM. Trimming at V came to 5 bases and at J to 4 bases, leaving 4 bases not matched to a gene. DNA of the CDR3: TGTGCCAGCAGTCCCCTAGCGGGAGTCACCGGGGAGCTGTTTTTT. This gives the protein CASSPLAGVTGELFF.

This sequence joins TRBV4-2 and TRBJ2-1; no reliable D call. V shed 4 bases and J shed 5 bases, with 15 bases lying between them. The length of the CDR3 is 15 residues. CDR1 is LGHNA and CDR2 is YNFKEQ in the germline V gene. CDR3 coding DNA: TGTGCCAGCAGCCCAATCCTGGACCGGGACAATGAGCAGTTCTTC. This encodes CASSPILDRDNEQFF.

The gene calls are TRBV10-3 and TRBJ2-1; 8 nucleotides line up with TRBD2. The CDR3 loop spans 14 amino acids. J gave up 2 bases and V 6 bases, and 3 bases lay outside the gene matches. Germline lookup yields CDR1 ENHRY and CDR2 SYGVKD. CDR3 in amino acids: CAISREGTYNEQFF. The CDR3, as DNA: TGTGCCATCAGCCGGGAGGGGACCTACAATGAGCAGTTCTTC.

The chain combines TRBV19 with TRBJ2-3; 9 nucleotides align to TRBD2. Per the germline V gene, CDR1 is LNHDA and CDR2 is SQIVND (reference sequence). The V segment lost 3 bases and the J segment 5 bases; nucleotides outside the gene matches: 6. The CDR3 is 15 residues long. The CDR3 reads CASSMEREAGDTQYF. In nucleotides, the CDR3 is TGTGCCAGTAGTATGGAGCGGGAGGCAGGAGATACGCAGTATTTT.

The chain's CDR3 is CASSYSALLLNTEAFF. The CDR3 DNA reads as TGTGCCAGCAGTTACTCCGCCCTCCTTTTGAACACTGAAGCTTTCTTT. This chain links TRBV6-5 with TRBJ1-1; D gene ambiguous. Germline CDR1 and CDR2: MNHEY and SVGAGI. The CDR3 loop spans 16 amino acids. V was shortened by 0 bases and J by 0 bases, with 11 bases between the two germline ends.

The genes are TRBV7-9 and TRBJ2-5; a possible D gene is TRBD1 (5 bases). The V end was cut by 5 bases, the J end by 0 bases, with 16 bases between. Germline-derived CDR1 and CDR2 are SEHNR and FQNEAQ (reference sequence). This CDR3 region has 16 residues. DNA of the CDR3: TGTGCCAGCAGCGTAGGACACTTCCCAGACCAAGAGACCCAGTACTTC. Amino acid sequence: CASSVGHFPDQETQYF.

This chain joins TRBV19 and TRBJ2-7, with D tentatively TRBD2 (6 bases). The V end was cut by 1 base, the J end by 5 bases, with 6 bases between. CDR1 and CDR2 (germline): LNHDA, SQIVND (reference sequence). This CDR3 contains 12 residues. CDR3 sequence: CASSIGGNEQYF. CDR3 nucleotide sequence: TGTGCCAGTAGTATAGGCGGGAACGAGCAGTACTTC.

The chain joins TRBV7-2 to TRBJ2-1; maybe TRBD1 (6 bases). Trimming stripped 6 bases from V and 14 bases from J, with 20 bases between. The CDR3 is made up of 13 amino acids. The germline CDR1 and CDR2 sequences are SGHTA and FQGNSA. CDR3 nucleotide sequence: TGTGCCAGCAGAGCTCAGGGGTTGGAGTGGGAGTTCTTC. Translating gives CASRAQGLEWEFF.

J is TRBJ1-2 and V is TRBV6-5; D gene uncertain. The CDR3 totals 13 residues. Germline V gene sequence: CDR1 MNHEY, CDR2 SVGAGI. The V and J ends lost 0 bases and 3 bases respectively, with 5 bases between them. The CDR3 is CASSYSLYYGYTF. The CDR3 DNA sequence: TGTGCCAGCAGTTACTCCCTTTACTATGGCTACACCTTC.